The 16 T cell receptor beta chains given below trace back to one sample, sequenced in a study of cytomegalovirus exposure and HLA in healthy donors. PCR employed 60 Vbeta and 13 Jbeta primers. Sequencing used immunoSEQ multiplex PCR; TCRdb keeps in-frame clones, though not all of them. The repertoire consists of hundreds of thousands of clones, with about 80% occurring once and the leading ten covering 1.5% to 2%. Material for sequencing was PBMCs. These receptors were obtained from a young man in good health and CMV-seronegative.

The chain links TRBV7-9 to TRBJ1-5; the D gene is possibly TRBD1 (6 bases). This CDR3 comprises 14 residues. V gave up 0 bases and J gave up 4 bases, with 7 bases separating them. Germline V gene lookup returns CDR1 SEHNR and CDR2 FQNEAQ (reference sequence). CDR3 coding DNA: TGTGCCAGCAGCTTAGCGGGGGCTAATCAGCCCCAGCATTTT. Encoded protein: CASSLAGANQPQHF.

This rearrangement joins TRBV6-4 to TRBJ2-3, with 8 nucleotides matching TRBD1. V shed 6 bases, J shed 1 base, and the junction held 3 bases outside the gene matches. From germline, CDR1 is MRHNA and CDR2 SNTAGT. The CDR3 is 14 residues long. CDR3 in amino acids: CASRGGQGTDTQYF. The CDR3 bases are TGTGCCAGCAGGGGGGGACAGGGCACAGATACGCAGTATTTT.

A single count supports this clone. The gene calls are TRBV7-2 and TRBJ2-7; D is perhaps TRBD1 (5 bases). V shed 4 bases and J shed 3 bases, with 16 bases lying between them. CDR3 length equals 15 residues. Germline V gene data show CDR1 as SGHTA and CDR2 as FQGNSA. CDR3: CASSSYDSAYYEQYF. For the CDR3, the DNA is TGTGCCAGCAGCTCTTATGACAGCGCCTACTACGAGCAGTACTTC.

A few counts support this clone. The chain is built from TRBV19 and TRBJ2-3, with no clear D. Germline V gene sequence: CDR1 LNHDA, CDR2 SQIVND (reference sequence). The CDR3 sequence is 13 residues long. V shed 6 bases and J shed 2 bases, with 9 bases lying between them. The CDR3 loop reads CASSSDSTDTQYF. CDR3 DNA: TGTGCCAGTAGCTCAGATTCCACAGATACGCAGTATTTT.

The rearrangement uses TRBV7-9 and TRBJ2-3; D not certain. Trimming removed 1 base from V and 2 bases from J, with 13 bases in between. This CDR3 is 16 amino acids long. Germline V CDR1 and CDR2: SEHNR, FQNEAQ (reference sequence). The CDR3 sequence is CASSLEAPPNTDTQYF. The DNA of the CDR3 is TGTGCCAGCAGCTTAGAAGCGCCTCCGAACACAGATACGCAGTATTTT.

The chain couples TRBV2 to TRBJ1-4; the D gene is possibly TRBD1 (6 bases). The CDR3 runs 16 residues. The germline V gene encodes CDR1 SNHLY and CDR2 FYNNEI. V gave up 6 bases and J gave up 2 bases, with 16 bases separating them. CDR3 residues: CASSRDRIGTNEKLFF. In nucleotides, the CDR3 is TGTGCCAGCAGCCGCGACAGGATTGGGACTAATGAAAAACTGTTTTTT.

The rearrangement links TRBV11-1 to TRBJ2-5; 9 bases are a match to TRBD2. J lost 5 bases, V lost 3 bases, and 13 bases had no gene match. The CDR3 sequence is 17 residues long. The germline CDR1 and CDR2 sequences are SGHAT and FQDESV (reference sequence). The CDR3 protein is CASSLGLGLAGWETQYF. CDR3 DNA: TGTGCCAGCAGCTTGGGGTTGGGACTAGCAGGATGGGAGACCCAGTACTTC.

Regarding this clone: Germline and junction disagree at one end, which may indicate a read error. This chain links TRBV28 with TRBJ2-3; 7 bases map to TRBD2. From germline, CDR1 is MDHEN and CDR2 SYDVKM. The CDR3 covers 13 residues. The CDR3 DNA reads as TGTGCCAGCAGTCCCAGCAGTTATCGTCGGGGGGATTTT. This translates into CASSPSSYRRGDF.

This clone has only one observation. The chain employs TRBV9 and TRBJ2-5, with D tentatively TRBD2 (7 bases). This CDR3 contains 16 residues. Per the germline V gene, CDR1 is SGDLS and CDR2 is YYNGEE. Trimming removed 0 bases from V and 5 bases from J, with 17 bases in between. This chain's CDR3 is CASSVDEGGPWETQYF. DNA for the CDR3: TGTGCCAGCAGCGTAGATGAGGGGGGGCCCTGGGAGACCCAGTACTTC.

This clone occurred a few times. This chain joins TRBV14 and TRBJ1-6; TRBD1 matches 8 bases. V trimming: 3 bases; J trimming: 5 bases; junction bases outside the gene matches: 9. The germline V gene encodes CDR1 SGHDN and CDR2 FVKESK. The CDR3 extends over 17 amino acids. CDR3 DNA: TGTGCCAGCAGCCATCCAGGGGGCTCTCTCGATAATTCACCCCTCCACTTT. This codes for CASSHPGGSLDNSPLHF.

The genes are TRBV27 and TRBJ2-2, with unresolved D. Trimming left V 0 bases short and J 5 bases short, with 7 bases between. The CDR3 length is 14 residues. Germline loops: CDR1 MNHEY, CDR2 SMNVEV (reference sequence). For the CDR3, the DNA is TGTGCCAGCAGTTTATCTCGGGTAACCGGGGAGCTGTTTTTT. Its translation: CASSLSRVTGELFF.

The chain has TRBV11-1 and TRBJ2-7, with D possibly matching TRBD2 (5 bases). CDR1 and CDR2 from the germline V gene are SGHAT and FQDESV (reference sequence). This CDR3 has 14 residues. Trimming cost V 5 bases and J 3 bases, with 14 bases left between them. The CDR3 sequence is CASSHRGRDYEQYF. CDR3 coding DNA: TGTGCCAGCAGCCACCGTGGACGGGACTACGAGCAGTACTTC.

This chain links TRBV16 with TRBJ1-1; no definite D call. CDR1 KGHSY and CDR2 FQNENV come from the germline V gene. The CDR3 extends over 14 amino acids. V lost 0 bases to trimming and J lost 6 bases, with 11 bases between them. The CDR3 DNA follows: TGTGCCAGCAGCCAATCCGCAGGCGGGGCTGAAGCTTTCTTT. Its translation: CASSQSAGGAEAFF. Full variable domain (remainder filled in from reference TRBV16 and TRBJ1-1): GEEVAQTPKHLVRGEGQKAKLYCAPIKGHSYVFWYQQVLKNEFKFLISFQNENVFDETGMPKERFSAKCLPNSPCSLEIQATKLEDSAVYFCASSQSAGGAEAFFGQGTRLTVV.

This clone showed up just a few times. The chain couples TRBV7-2 to TRBJ1-5; D ambiguous. Trimming pared 4 bases from V and 5 bases from J, leaving 9 bases between. The CDR3 sequence is 13 residues long. Germline CDR1 and CDR2: SGHTA and FQGNSA. CDR3 sequence reads: CASSSQRDQPQHF. The CDR3 region has the DNA TGTGCCAGCAGCTCCCAGAGGGATCAGCCCCAGCATTTT.

The J gene is TRBJ2-7, the V gene TRBV21-1; whether TRBD1, the table's D call, matches the DNA was not checked. TRBV21-1 is reported as a pseudogene. The CDR3 totals 15 residues. CDR3 sequence: CASSKQPGQGAEQYF. The CDR3 DNA reads TGTGCCAGCAGCAAACAACCGGGACAGGGAGCCGAGCAGTACTTC.

The sample holds a few counts of this clone. The chain employs TRBV2 and TRBJ2-5; a weak D match, TRBD1 (5 bases). This CDR3 comprises 13 residues. V was shortened by 4 bases and J by 0 bases, with 6 bases between the two germline ends. CDR1 and CDR2 (germline): SNHLY, FYNNEI. CDR3 sequence: CASSGQNQETQYF. The DNA for the CDR3 is TGTGCCAGCAGTGGACAGAACCAAGAGACCCAGTACTTC. The full variable domain, with the rest looked up from reference TRBV2 and TRBJ2-5, is EPEVTQTPSHQVTQMGQEVILRCVPISNHLYFYWYRQILGQKVEFLVSFYNNEISEKSEIFDDQFSVERPDGSNFTLKIRSTKLEDSAMYFCASSGQNQETQYFGPGTRLLVL.